This T cell receptor beta chain was profiled in a study of CD8 T cells in ankylosing spondylitis. Each CDR3 protein gets one entry after TCRdb re-called the 5' RACE reads with MiXCR. Found here are about 540,000 distinct CDR3 sequences, approximately 12% of them singletons; the top ten hold nearly 7%. Notes on the study in general: Several of the motif variants were reported before in synovial fluid and blood from reactive arthritis. Matched ankylosing spondylitis synovial fluid reportedly showed significant enrichment of disease-linked clones. Disease-associated clonotypes exhibited CD8+ identity and were relatively infrequent in peripheral blood. It appeared that ankylosing spondylitis blood was characterized by a TCR beta motif of eight highly homologous variants.

This CDR3 has 16 amino acids. The V gene end was trimmed by 3 bases and the J gene end by 5 bases; junction bases not matched to a gene: 7. Per the germline V gene, CDR1 is SGHNT and CDR2 is YENEEA. Only a few counts were recorded for this clonotype. What it binds is not known. Source material: blood, either unsorted or a sorted T cell fraction (not recorded which). This TCR came from a male donor with ankylosing spondylitis. The gene calls are TRBV11-3 and TRBJ2-2; 9 bases agree with TRBD1. The CDR3 DNA reads TGTGCCAGCAGCTTCACAGGGGGCGCGATAACCGGGGAGCTGTTTTTT. The encoded protein is CASSFTGGAITGELFF.